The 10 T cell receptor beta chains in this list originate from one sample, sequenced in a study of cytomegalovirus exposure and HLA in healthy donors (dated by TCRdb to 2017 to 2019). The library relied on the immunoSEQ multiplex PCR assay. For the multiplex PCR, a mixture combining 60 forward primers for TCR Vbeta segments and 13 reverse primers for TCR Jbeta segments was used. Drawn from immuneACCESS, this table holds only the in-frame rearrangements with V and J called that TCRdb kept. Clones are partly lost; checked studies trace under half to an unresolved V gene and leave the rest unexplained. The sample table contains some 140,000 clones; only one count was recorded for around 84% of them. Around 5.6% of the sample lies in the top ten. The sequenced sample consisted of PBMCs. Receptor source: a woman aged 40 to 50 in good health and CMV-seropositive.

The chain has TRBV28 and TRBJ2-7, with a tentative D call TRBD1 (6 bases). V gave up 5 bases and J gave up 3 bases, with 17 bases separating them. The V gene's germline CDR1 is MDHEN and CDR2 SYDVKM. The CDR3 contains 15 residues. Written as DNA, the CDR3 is TGTGCCAGCAGTGGTTCGACAGGACTTTACTACGAGCAGTACTTC. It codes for CASSGSTGLYYEQYF.

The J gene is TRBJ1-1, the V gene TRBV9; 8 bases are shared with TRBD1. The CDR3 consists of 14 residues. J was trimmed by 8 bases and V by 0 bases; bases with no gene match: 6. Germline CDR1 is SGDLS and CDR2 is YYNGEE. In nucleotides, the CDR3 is TGTGCCAGCAGCGTAGCCCAAACAGGGGGAGAAGCTTTCTTT. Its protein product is CASSVAQTGGEAFF.

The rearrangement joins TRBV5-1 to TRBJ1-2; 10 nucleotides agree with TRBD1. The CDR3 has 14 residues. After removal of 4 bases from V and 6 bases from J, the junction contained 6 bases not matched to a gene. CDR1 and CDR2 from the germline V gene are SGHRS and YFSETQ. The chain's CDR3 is CASSRGQGIDGYTF. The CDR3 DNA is TGCGCCAGCAGCCGGGGACAGGGGATTGATGGCTACACCTTC. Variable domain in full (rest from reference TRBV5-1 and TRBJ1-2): KAGVTQTPRYLIKTRGQQVTLSCSPISGHRSVSWYQQTPGQGLQFLFEYFSETQRNKGNFPGRFSGRQFSNSRSEMNVSTLELGDSALYLCASSRGQGIDGYTFGSGTRLTVV.

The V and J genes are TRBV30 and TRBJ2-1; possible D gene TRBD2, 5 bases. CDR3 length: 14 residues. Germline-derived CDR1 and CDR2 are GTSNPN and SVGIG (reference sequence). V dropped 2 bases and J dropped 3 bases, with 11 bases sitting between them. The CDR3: CAWSKGVSYNEQFF. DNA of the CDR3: TGTGCCTGGAGTAAGGGAGTGAGCTACAATGAGCAGTTCTTC.

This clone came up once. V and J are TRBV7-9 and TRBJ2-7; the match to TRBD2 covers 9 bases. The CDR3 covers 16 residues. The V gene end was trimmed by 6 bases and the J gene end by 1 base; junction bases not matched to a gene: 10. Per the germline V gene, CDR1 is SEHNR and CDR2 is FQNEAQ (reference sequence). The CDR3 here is CASSSMAGGASYEQYF. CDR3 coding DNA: TGTGCCAGCAGTTCTATGGCGGGAGGGGCTTCCTACGAGCAGTACTTC.

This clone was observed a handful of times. The CDR3, as DNA: TGTGCCAGCAGTTACGATAGCGGGGGCAATGAGCAGTTCTTC. Translation gives CASSYDSGGNEQFF. The J gene is TRBJ2-1, the V gene TRBV6-5, with TRBD2 matching 9 bases. Trimming cost V 2 bases and J 6 bases; bases outside gene matches: 2. The CDR3 has 14 residues. Germline V gene sequence: CDR1 MNHEY, CDR2 SVGAGI.

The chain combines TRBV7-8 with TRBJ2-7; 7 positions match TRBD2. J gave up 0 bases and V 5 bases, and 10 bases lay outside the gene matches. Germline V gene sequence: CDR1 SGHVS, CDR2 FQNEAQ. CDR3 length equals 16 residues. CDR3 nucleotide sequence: TGTGCCAGCAGCCCCCTCGGACTAGAAAGCTCCTACGAGCAGTACTTC. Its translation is CASSPLGLESSYEQYF. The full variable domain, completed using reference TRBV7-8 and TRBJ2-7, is GAGVSQSPRYKVAKRGQDVALRCDPISGHVSLFWYQQALGQGPEFLTYFQNEAQLDKSGLPSDRFFAERPEGSVSTLKIQRTQQEDSAVYLCASSPLGLESSYEQYFGPGTRLTVT.

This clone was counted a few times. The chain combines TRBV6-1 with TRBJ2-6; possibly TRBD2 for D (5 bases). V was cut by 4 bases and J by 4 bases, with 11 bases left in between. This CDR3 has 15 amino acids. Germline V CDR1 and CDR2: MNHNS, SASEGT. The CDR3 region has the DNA TGTGCCAGCAGTGCGTTGGGAGCCGGGGCCAACGTCCTGACTTTC. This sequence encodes CASSALGAGANVLTF.

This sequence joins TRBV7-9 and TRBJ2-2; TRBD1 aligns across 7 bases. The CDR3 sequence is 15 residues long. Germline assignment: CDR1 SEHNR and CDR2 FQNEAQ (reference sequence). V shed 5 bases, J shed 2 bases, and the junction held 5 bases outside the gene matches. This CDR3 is CASSRGQLNTGELFF. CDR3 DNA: TGTGCCAGCAGCCGGGGACAGCTTAACACCGGGGAGCTGTTTTTT. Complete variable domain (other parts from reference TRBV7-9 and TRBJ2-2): DTGVSQNPRHKITKRGQNVTFRCDPISEHNRLYWYRQTLGQGPEFLTYFQNEAQLEKSRLLSDRFSAERPKGSFSTLEIQRTEQGDSAMYLCASSRGQLNTGELFFGEGSRLTVL.

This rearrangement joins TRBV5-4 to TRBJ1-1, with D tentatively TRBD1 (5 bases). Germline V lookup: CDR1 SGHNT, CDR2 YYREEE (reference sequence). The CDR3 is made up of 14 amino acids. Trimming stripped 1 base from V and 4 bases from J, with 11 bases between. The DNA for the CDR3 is TGTGCCAGCAGCTTGAGGATCCAGGGCACTGAAGCTTTCTTT. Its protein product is CASSLRIQGTEAFF.